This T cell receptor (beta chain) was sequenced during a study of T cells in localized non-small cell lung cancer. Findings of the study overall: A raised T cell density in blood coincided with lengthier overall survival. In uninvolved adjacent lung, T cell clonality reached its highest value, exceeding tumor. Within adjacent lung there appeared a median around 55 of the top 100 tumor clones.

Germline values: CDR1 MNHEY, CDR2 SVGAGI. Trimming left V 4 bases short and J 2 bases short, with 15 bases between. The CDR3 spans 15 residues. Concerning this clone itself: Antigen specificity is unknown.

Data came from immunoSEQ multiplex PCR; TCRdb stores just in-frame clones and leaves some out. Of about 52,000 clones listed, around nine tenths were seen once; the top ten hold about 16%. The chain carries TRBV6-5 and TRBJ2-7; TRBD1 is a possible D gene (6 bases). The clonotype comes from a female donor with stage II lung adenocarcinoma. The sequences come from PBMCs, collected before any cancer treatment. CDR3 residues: CASSSTGRQAYEQYF. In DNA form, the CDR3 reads TGTGCCAGCAGTTCCACGGGGCGACAGGCCTACGAGCAGTACTTC.